The clone carrying this T cell receptor beta chain was picked up many times. The antigen remains unidentified. From RNA transcripts, TCR beta CDR3 regions were amplified. The TCR CDR3 was amplified in a first-round RT-PCR using the HTBI primer set. TCRdb re-called the multiplex PCR reads with MiXCR, one entry per CDR3 protein. The data show around 300,000 distinct CDR3 sequences, roughly 15% seen once. The V and J ends lost 4 bases and 5 bases, in that order; junction bases with no gene match: 3. The CDR3 has 14 residues. Germline V gives CDR1 SGHRS, CDR2 YFSETQ. This specimen belongs to a study of T cells in Graves' hyperthyroidism and ophthalmopathy. Regarding the study as a whole: A model using 13 V-J features told ophthalmopathy apart from stable hyperthyroidism.

The origin of this receptor is a woman between 40 and 50 years old with Graves' hyperthyroidism. V is TRBV5-1 and J is TRBJ1-6; 7 nucleotides agree with TRBD1. Sequenced input: blood. This chain's CDR3 is CASSTGTDNSPLHF. The CDR3 DNA follows: TGCGCCAGCAGCACCGGGACAGATAATTCACCCCTCCACTTT.